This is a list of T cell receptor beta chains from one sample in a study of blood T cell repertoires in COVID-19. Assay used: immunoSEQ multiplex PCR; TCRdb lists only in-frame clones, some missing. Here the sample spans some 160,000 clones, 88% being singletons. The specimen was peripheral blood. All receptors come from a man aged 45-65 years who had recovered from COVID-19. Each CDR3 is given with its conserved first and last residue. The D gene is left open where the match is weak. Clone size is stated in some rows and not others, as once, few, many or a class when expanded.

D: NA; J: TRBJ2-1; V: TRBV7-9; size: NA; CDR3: CASSLVPGGPPREQFF; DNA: TGTGCCAGCAGCTTAGTCCCCGGGGGGCCTCCTCGGGAGCAGTTCTTC
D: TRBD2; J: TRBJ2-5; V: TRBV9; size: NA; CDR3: CASSIGLAETQYF; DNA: TGTGCCAGCAGCATCGGACTAGCTGAGACCCAGTACTTC
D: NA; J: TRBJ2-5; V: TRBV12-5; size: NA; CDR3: CATGTGGREETQYF; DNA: TGTGCTACTGGAACAGGGGGGAGGGAAGAGACCCAGTACTTC
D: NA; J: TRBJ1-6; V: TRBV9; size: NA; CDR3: CASSVGQVTSPLHF; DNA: TGTGCCAGCAGCGTGGGGCAGGTTACTTCACCCCTCCACTTT
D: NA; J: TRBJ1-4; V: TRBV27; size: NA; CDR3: CASSSSGVGEKLFF; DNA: TGTGCCAGCAGTTCTTCAGGGGTAGGTGAAAAACTGTTTTTT
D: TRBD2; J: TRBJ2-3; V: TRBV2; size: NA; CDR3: CASTRTSGGLGADTQYF; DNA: TGTGCCAGCACCAGGACTAGCGGGGGGCTGGGCGCAGATACGCAGTATTTT
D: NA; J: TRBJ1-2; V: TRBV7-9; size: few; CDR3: CASRSEAAYGYTF; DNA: TGTGCCAGCAGGTCAGAGGCCGCCTATGGCTACACCTTC
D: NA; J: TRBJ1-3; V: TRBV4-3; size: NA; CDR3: CASSQVRGSGNTIYF; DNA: TGCGCCAGCAGCCAAGTTCGGGGTTCTGGAAACACCATATATTTT
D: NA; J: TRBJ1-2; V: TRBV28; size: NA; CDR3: CASSYPLGLIYGYTF; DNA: TGTGCCAGCAGTTACCCCCTAGGACTGATCTATGGCTACACCTTC
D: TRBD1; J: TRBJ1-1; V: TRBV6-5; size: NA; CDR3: CASNYRGRGTEAFF; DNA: TGTGCCAGCAACTACAGGGGGCGCGGGACTGAAGCTTTCTTT
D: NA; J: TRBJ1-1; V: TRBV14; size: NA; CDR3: CASSQDRGVVNTEAFF; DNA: TGTGCCAGCAGCCAAGATCGGGGAGTGGTGAACACTGAAGCTTTCTTT
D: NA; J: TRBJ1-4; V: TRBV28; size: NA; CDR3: CASSPRGATNEKLFF; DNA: TGTGCCAGCAGCCCCCGGGGGGCAACTAATGAAAAACTGTTTTTT
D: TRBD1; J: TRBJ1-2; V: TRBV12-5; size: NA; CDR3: CASGLWDSHGYTF; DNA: TGTGCTAGTGGTTTGTGGGACAGTCATGGCTACACCTTC
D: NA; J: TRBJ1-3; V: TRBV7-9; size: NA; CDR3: CASSHSISGNTIYF; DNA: TGTGCCAGCAGCCATTCCATCTCTGGAAACACCATATATTTT
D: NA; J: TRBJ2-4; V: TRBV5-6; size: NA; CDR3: CASSLGQPKNIQYF; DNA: TGTGCCAGCAGCCTAGGACAGCCCAAAAACATTCAGTACTTC
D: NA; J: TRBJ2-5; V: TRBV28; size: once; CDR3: CASLGGRAKETQYF; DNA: TGTGCCAGCCTGGGGGGGCGGGCGAAAGAGACCCAGTACTTC
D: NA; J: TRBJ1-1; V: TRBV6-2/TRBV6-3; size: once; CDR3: CASSSLDTNTEAFF; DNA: TGTGCCAGCAGTTCCTTGGACACGAACACTGAAGCTTTCTTT
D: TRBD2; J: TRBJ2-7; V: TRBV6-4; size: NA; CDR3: CAISAGGNEQYF; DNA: TGTGCCATTTCAGCGGGAGGTAACGAGCAGTACTTC
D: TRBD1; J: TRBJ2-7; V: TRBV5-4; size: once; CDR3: CASSPSGGYEQYF; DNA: TGTGCCAGCAGCCCTTCAGGGGGCTACGAGCAGTACTTC
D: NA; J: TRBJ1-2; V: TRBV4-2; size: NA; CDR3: CASSLEGQDGYTF; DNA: TGTGCCAGCAGCCTCGAGGGTCAGGATGGCTACACCTTC
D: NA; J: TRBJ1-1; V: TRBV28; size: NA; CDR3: CASSSTGLGTEAFF; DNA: TGTGCCAGCAGTTCCACAGGCCTGGGCACTGAAGCTTTCTTT
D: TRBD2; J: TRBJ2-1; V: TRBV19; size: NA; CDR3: CASSPGGGFVNEQFF; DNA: TGTGCCAGTAGCCCTGGGGGGGGTTTTGTGAATGAGCAGTTCTTC
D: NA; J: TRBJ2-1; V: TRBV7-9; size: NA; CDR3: CASSLAFPERLAYLNEQFF; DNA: TGTGCCAGCAGCTTAGCTTTCCCCGAAAGGCTAGCGTATTTGAATGAGCAGTTCTTC
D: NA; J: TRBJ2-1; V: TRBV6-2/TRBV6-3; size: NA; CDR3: CASSPTDRPQFF; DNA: TGTGCCAGCAGCCCAACCGACAGACCGCAGTTCTTC
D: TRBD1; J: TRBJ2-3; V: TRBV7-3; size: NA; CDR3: CASSLLRTGSTDTQYF; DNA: TGTGCCAGCAGCCTGCTGAGGACAGGAAGCACAGATACGCAGTATTTT
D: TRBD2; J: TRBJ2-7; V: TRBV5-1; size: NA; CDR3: CASSPERGGGEQYF; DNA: TGCGCCAGCAGCCCGGAACGTGGGGGGGGTGAGCAGTACTTC
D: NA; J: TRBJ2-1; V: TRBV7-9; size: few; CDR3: CASSLGRLNIDNEQFF; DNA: TGTGCCAGCAGCTTAGGGAGACTGAACATCGACAATGAGCAGTTCTTC
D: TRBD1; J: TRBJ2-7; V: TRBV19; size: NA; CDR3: CASSIIEGAHEQYF; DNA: TGTGCCAGTAGTATTATTGAGGGGGCCCACGAGCAGTACTTC
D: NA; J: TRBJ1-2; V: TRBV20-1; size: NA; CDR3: CSVPQGSGYTF; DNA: TGCAGTGTCCCACAGGGAAGCGGCTACACCTTC
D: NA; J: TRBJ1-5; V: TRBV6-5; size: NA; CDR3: CASSLGAEQPQHF; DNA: TGTGCCAGCAGCCTGGGGGCCGAACAGCCCCAGCATTTT
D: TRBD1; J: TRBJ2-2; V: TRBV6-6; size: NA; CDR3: CASILQHGTGVGELFF; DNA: TGTGCCAGCATTCTCCAGCACGGGACAGGGGTCGGGGAGCTGTTTTTT
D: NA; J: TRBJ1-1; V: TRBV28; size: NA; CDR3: CASSQVQANTEAFF; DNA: TGTGCCAGCAGCCAGGTCCAAGCGAACACTGAAGCTTTCTTT
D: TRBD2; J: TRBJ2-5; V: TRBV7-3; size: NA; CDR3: CASSPRGGSEETQYF; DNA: TGTGCCAGCAGCCCCCGGGGGGGTAGCGAGGAGACCCAGTACTTC
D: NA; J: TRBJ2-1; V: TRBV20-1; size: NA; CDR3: CSASRRLPAYNEQFF; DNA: TGCAGTGCTAGTAGAAGACTACCCGCCTACAATGAGCAGTTCTTC
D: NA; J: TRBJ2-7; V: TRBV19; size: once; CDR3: CASSIQGTSYEQYF; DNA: TGTGCCAGTAGTATACAGGGAACGAGCTACGAGCAGTACTTC
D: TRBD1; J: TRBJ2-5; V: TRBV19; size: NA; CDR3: CASSRGQGGVETQYF; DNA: TGTGCCAGTAGTCGAGGACAGGGTGGCGTAGAGACCCAGTACTTC
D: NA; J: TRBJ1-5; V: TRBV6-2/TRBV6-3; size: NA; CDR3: CASSWYRAKDQPQHF; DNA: TGTGCCAGCAGTTGGTACAGGGCCAAAGATCAGCCCCAGCATTTT
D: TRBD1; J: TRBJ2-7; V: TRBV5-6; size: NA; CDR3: CASSPGQGAYEQYF; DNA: TGTGCCAGCAGCCCGGGACAGGGGGCCTACGAGCAGTACTTC
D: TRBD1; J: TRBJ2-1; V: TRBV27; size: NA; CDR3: CASSSYPTNRGPEQFF; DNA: TGTGCCAGCAGTTCGTATCCTACGAACAGGGGCCCTGAGCAGTTCTTC
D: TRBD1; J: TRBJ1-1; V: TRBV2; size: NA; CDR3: CASMGQANTEAFF; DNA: TGTGCCAGCATGGGACAGGCGAACACTGAAGCTTTCTTT
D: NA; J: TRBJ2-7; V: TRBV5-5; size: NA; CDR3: CASSIREPPYYEQYF; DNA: TGTGCCAGCAGCATCAGGGAACCCCCCTACTACGAGCAGTACTTC
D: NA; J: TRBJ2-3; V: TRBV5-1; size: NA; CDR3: CASSLVEGPADTQYF; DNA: TGCGCCAGCAGCTTGGTGGAGGGTCCCGCAGATACGCAGTATTTT
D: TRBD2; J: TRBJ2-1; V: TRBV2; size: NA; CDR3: CASSDPSGRAYNEQFF; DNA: TGTGCCAGCAGCGATCCTAGCGGGAGGGCCTACAATGAGCAGTTCTTC
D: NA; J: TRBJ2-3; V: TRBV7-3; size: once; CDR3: CASSRDSGTDTQYF; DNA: TGTGCCAGCAGCCGAGACTCTGGCACAGATACGCAGTATTTT
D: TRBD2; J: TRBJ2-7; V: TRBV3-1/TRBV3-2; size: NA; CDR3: CASSQIAGSYEQYF; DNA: TGTGCCAGCAGCCAGATAGCGGGGTCCTACGAGCAGTACTTC
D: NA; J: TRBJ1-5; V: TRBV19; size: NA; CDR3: CASSIPREGGRGNQPQHF; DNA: TGTGCCAGTAGTATACCCCGAGAGGGGGGGCGTGGGAATCAGCCCCAGCATTTT
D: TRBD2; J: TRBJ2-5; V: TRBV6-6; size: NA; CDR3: CASSYSRGLAGETQYF; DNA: TGTGCCAGCAGTTACTCCCGGGGACTAGCGGGAGAGACCCAGTACTTC
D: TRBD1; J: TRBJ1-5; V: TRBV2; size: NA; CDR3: CASGRQGGNQPQHF; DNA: TGTGCCAGCGGGAGACAGGGTGGGAATCAGCCCCAGCATTTT
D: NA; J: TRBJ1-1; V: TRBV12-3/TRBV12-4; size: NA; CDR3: CASSIGATEAFF; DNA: TGTGCCAGCAGTATAGGAGCCACTGAAGCTTTCTTT
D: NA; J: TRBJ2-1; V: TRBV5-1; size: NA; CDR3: CASSLSEVAEYNEQFF; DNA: TGCGCCAGCAGCTTGTCGGAGGTAGCGGAGTACAATGAGCAGTTCTTC
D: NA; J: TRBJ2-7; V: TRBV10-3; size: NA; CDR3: CAISDRVNYEQYF; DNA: TGTGCCATCAGTGATCGGGTGAACTACGAGCAGTACTTC
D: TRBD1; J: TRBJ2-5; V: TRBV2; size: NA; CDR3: CASSGGRGETQYF; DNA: TGTGCCAGCAGTGGAGGCAGGGGGGAGACCCAGTACTTC
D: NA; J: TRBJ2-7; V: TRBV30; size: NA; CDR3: CACRWASVSEQYF; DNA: TGTGCCTGCCGGTGGGCTAGCGTAAGCGAGCAGTACTTC
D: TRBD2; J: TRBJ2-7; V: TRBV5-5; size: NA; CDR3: CASSSLAGEQYF; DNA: TGTGCCAGCAGTTCACTAGCGGGCGAGCAGTACTTC
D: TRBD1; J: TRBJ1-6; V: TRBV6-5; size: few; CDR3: CASSTGVTPLHF; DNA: TGTGCCAGCAGTACAGGGGTTACACCCCTCCACTTT